The entry that follows covers one T cell receptor beta chain sequence. Its antigen is still unknown. The data were obtained in a study of PD-1 blockade in classical Hodgkin lymphoma. General observations from the study: Similar baseline diversity was found in complete responders and newly diagnosed patients. Reasons behind the repertoire differences stay unclear, perhaps disease activity or earlier therapy. Patients who began taking nivolumab under 1 year after ASCT were left out.

The CDR3 covers 17 residues. Germline CDR1 reads SGHRS; CDR2 reads YFSETQ. Trimming left V 4 bases short and J 3 bases short, with 21 bases between. The time point is: cycle 4 day 1 (C4D1), after 6 weeks of nivolumab. Each patient relapsed following autologous stem cell transplantation, and prior brentuximab vedotin exposure differed. TCRdb's copy holds only in-frame clones and misses some; the assay was immunoSEQ multiplex PCR. The table includes approximately 89,000 clones, 75% to 85% detected once. The rearrangement links TRBV5-1 to TRBJ2-3; D is tentatively TRBD1 or TRBD2 (5 bases each). The clonotype originates from a human donor with classical Hodgkin lymphoma. The sequenced sample was peripheral blood mononuclear cells (PBMCs), obtained before the fourth cycle of nivolumab. Here the CDR3 reads CASSADFRDPWTDTQYF. The CDR3 DNA is TGCGCCAGCAGCGCTGATTTCCGGGACCCGTGGACAGATACGCAGTATTTT.